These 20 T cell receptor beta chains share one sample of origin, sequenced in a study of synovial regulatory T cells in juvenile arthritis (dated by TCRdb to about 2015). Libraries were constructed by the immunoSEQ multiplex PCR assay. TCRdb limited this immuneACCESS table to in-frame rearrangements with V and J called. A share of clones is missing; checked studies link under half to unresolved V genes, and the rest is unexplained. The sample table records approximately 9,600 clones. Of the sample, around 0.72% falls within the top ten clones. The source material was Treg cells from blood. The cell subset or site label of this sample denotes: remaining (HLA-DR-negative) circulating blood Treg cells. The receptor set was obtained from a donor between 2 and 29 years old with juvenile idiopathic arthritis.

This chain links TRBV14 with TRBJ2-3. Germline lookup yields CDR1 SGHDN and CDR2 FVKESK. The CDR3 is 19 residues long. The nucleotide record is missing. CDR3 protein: CASSQVQRVGIRGTGTQYF.

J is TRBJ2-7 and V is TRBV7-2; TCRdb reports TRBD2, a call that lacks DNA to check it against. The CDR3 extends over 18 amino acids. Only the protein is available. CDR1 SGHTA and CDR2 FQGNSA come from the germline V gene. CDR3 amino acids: CASSLVGTSGGQAYEQYF.

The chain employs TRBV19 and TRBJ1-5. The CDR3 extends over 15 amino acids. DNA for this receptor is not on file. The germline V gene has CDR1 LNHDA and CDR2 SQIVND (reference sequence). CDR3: CASSISLRQTQPQHF.

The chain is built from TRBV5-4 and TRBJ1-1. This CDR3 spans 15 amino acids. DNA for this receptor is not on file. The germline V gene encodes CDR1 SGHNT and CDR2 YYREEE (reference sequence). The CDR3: CASSLGKRVNTEAFF.

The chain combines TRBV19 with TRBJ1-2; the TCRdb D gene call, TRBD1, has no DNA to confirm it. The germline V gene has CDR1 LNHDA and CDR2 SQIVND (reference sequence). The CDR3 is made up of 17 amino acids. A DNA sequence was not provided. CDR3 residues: CASAGRNRGPFEYGYTF.

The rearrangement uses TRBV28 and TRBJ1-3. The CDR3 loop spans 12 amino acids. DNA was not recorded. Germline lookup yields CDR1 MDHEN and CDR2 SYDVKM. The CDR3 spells CASTVSGNTIYF.

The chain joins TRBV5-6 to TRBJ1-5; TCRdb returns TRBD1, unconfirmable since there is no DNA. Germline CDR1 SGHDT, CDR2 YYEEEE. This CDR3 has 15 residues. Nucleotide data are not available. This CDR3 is CASSQRTVKNQPQHF.

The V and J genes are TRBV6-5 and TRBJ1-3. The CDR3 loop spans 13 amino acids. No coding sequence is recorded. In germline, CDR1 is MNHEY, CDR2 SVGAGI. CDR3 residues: CASQRGSGNTIYF.

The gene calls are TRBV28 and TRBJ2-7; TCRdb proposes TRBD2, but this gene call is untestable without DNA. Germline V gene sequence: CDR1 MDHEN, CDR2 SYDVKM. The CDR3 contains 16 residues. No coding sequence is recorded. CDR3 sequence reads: CASSPGGLVSFYEQYF. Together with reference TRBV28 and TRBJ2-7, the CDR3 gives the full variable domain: DVKVTQSSRYLVKRTGEKVFLECVQDMDHENMFWYRQDPGLGLRLIYFSYDVKMKEKGDIPEGYSVSREKKERFSLILESASTNQTSMYLCASSPGGLVSFYEQYFGPGTRLTVT.

Here the CDR3 reads CASSFDPDRFYGYTF. The J gene is TRBJ1-2, the V gene TRBV5-4; lacking DNA, the TRBD1 call made by TCRdb goes unchecked. Germline V gene data show CDR1 as SGHNT and CDR2 as YYREEE (reference sequence). The CDR3 totals 15 residues. The coding DNA is unavailable.

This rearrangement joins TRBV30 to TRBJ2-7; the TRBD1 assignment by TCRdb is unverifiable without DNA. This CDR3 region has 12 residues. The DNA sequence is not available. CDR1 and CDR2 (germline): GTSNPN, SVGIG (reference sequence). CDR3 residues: CAWQGLTYEQYF. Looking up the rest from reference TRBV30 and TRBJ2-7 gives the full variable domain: SQTIHQWPATLVQPVGSPLSLECTVEGTSNPNLYWYRQAAGRGLQLLFYSVGIGQISSEVPQNLSASRPQDRQFILSSKKLLLSDSGFYLCAWQGLTYEQYFGPGTRLTVT.

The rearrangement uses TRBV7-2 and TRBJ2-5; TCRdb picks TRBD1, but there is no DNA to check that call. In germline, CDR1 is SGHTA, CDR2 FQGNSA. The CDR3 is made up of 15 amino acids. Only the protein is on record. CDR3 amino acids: CASSFIRTGVETQYF.

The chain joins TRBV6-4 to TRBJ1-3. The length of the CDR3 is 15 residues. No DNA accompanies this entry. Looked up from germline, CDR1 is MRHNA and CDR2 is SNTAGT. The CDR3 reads CASSDKGGSGNTIYF.

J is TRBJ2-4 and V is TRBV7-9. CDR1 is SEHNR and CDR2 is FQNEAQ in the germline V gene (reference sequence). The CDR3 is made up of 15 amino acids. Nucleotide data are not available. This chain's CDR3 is CASSSYVQAKNIQYF.

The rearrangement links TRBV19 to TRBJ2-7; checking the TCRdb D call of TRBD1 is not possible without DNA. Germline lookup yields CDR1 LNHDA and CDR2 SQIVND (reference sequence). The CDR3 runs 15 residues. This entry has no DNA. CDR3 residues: CASSTRQGTPYEQYF. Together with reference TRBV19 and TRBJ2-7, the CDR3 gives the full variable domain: DGGITQSPKYLFRKEGQNVTLSCEQNLNHDAMYWYRQDPGQGLRLIYYSQIVNDFQKGDIAEGYSVSREKKESFPLTVTSAQKNPTAFYLCASSTRQGTPYEQYFGPGTRLTVT.

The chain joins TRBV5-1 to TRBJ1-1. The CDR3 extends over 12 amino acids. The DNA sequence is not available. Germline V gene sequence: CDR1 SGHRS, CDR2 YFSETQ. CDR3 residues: CASSSGGTEAFF.

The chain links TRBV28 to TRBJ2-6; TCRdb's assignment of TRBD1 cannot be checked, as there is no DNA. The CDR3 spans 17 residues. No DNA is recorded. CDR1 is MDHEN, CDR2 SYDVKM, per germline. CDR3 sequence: CASSLGQGVRGANVLTF. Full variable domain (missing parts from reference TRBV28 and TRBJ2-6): DVKVTQSSRYLVKRTGEKVFLECVQDMDHENMFWYRQDPGLGLRLIYFSYDVKMKEKGDIPEGYSVSREKKERFSLILESASTNQTSMYLCASSLGQGVRGANVLTFGAGSRLTVL.

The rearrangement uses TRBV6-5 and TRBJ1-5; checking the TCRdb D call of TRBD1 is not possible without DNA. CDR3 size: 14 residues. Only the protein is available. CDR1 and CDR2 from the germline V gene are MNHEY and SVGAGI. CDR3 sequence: CASSLDRGNQPQHF.

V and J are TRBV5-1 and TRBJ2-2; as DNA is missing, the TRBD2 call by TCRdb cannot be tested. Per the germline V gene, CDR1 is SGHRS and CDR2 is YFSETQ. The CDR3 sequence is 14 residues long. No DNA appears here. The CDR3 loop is CASSFAGGTGELFF.

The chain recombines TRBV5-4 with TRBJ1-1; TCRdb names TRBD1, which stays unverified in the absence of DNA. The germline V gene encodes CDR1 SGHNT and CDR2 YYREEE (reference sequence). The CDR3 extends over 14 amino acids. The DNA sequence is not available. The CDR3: CASSPRGQDTEAFF.